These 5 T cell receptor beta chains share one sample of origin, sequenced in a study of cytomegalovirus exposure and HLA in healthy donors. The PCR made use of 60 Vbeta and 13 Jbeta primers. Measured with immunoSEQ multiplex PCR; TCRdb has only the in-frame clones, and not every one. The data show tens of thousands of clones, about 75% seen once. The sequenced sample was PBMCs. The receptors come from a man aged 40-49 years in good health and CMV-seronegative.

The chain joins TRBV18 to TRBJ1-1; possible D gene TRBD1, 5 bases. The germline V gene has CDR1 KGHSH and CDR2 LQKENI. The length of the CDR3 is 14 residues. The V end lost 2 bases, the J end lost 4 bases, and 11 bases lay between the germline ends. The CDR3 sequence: CASSPLGEITEAFF. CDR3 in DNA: TGTGCCAGCTCACCATTAGGGGAAATCACTGAAGCTTTCTTT.

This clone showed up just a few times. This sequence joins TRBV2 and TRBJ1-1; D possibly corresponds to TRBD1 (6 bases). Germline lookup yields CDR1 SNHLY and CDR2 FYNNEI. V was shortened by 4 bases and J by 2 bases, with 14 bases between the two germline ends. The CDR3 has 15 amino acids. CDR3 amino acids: CASSGGQGVNTEAFF. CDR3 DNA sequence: TGTGCCAGCAGTGGGGGGCAAGGGGTTAACACTGAAGCTTTCTTT.

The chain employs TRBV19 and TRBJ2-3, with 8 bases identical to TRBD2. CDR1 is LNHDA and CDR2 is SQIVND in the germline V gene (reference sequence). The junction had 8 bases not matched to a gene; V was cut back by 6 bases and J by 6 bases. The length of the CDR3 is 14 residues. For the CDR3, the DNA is TGTGCCAGTAGGACAGCGGGGGTCGACGATACGCAGTATTTT. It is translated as CASRTAGVDDTQYF.

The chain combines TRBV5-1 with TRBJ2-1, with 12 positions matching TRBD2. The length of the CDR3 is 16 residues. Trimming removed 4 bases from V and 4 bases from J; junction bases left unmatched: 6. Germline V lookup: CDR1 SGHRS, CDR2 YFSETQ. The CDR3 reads CASSALTSGGYNEQFF. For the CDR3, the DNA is TGCGCCAGCAGCGCCTTGACTAGCGGGGGATACAATGAGCAGTTCTTC. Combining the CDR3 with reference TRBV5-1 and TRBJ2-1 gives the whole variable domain KAGVTQTPRYLIKTRGQQVTLSCSPISGHRSVSWYQQTPGQGLQFLFEYFSETQRNKGNFPGRFSGRQFSNSRSEMNVSTLELGDSALYLCASSALTSGGYNEQFFGPGTRLTVL.

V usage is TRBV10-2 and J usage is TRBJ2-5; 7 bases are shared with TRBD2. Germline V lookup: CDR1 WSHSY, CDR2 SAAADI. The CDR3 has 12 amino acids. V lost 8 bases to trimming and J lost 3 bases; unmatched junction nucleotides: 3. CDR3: CASRGLEETQYF. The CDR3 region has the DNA TGCGCCAGCCGCGGACTAGAAGAGACCCAGTACTTC.